The source of this T cell receptor beta chain is a study of response to subunit inactivated influenza vaccine. The length of the CDR3 is 13 residues. The V end was cut by 7 bases, the J end by 2 bases, with 11 bases between. Findings and limits, study-wide: A suggestion made by the authors is that each seasonal influenza vaccination recruits few new T cells.

This clonotype has at least ten counts. Its antigen is unknown. One entry per CDR3 protein results from TCRdb running MiXCR on the RT-PCR reads. Of around 650,000 distinct CDR3 sequences listed, about a sixth were seen once; the top ten hold around 10%. The rearrangement joins TRBV12-3 or TRBV12-4 to TRBJ2-5, with D hard to call. The sequence derives from a man aged 50 or older who received an inactivated influenza vaccine. The source was PBMCs from blood, collected roughly 13 days after vaccination. CDR3 region: CASTPNAQETQYF. The CDR3 DNA reads TGTGCCAGCACCCCCAACGCGCAAGAGACCCAGTACTTC.